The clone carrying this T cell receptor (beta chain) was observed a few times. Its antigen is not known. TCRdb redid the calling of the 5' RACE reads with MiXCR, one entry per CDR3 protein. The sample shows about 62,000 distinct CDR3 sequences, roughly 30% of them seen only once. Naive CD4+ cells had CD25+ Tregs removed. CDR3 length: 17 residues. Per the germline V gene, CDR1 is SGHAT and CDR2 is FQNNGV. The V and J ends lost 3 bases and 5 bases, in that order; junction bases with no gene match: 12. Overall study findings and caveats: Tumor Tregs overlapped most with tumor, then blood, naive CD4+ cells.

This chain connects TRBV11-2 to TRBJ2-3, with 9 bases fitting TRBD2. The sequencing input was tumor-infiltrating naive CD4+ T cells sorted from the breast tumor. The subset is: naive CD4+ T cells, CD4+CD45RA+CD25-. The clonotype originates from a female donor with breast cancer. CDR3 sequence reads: CASSFSPSGGYVDTQYF. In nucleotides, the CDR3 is TGTGCCAGCAGCTTTAGCCCCAGCGGGGGGTATGTAGATACGCAGTATTTT.